This T cell receptor (beta chain) was identified in a study of metastatic and nonmetastatic thyroid tumors. As for the study in general: Malignant and benign thyroid patients had repertoires compared in peripheral blood and tumor or nodule tissue. Study conclusions and caveats: Significantly greater TCR beta diversity was reportedly found in malignant thyroid tumors than in benign nodules (in blood and tumor).

TCRdb re-processed the PCR reads through MiXCR. The sample consists of around 6,200 clones, 30% to 35% of them appearing once. Trimming removed 4 bases from V and 6 bases from J; junction bases left unmatched: 4. This CDR3 has 12 residues. Germline V gives CDR1 DFQATT, CDR2 SNEGSKA (reference sequence). Among the patients, none had received any treatment before thyroid surgery. A remark on this clone: Its target is not known.

Specimen: adjacent normal tissue. J is TRBJ2-7 and V is TRBV20-1; TRBD1 agrees at 9 bases. The sequence was obtained from a female donor with papillary thyroid cancer or a benign thyroid nodule (not recorded which). Some clones in this sample may be carry-over from other donors' samples. This CDR3 is CSAKTGGLEQYF. CDR3 in DNA: TGCAGTGCTAAAACAGGGGGCCTCGAGCAGTACTTC.